This T cell receptor beta chain comes out of a study of cytomegalovirus exposure and HLA in healthy donors. On the study more broadly: Researchers found that about 82% of 398 genotyped donors fell within the Caucasian-associated ancestry cluster.

A multiplex PCR was run with 60 Vbeta primers and 13 Jbeta primers. Only in-frame clones appear in the TCRdb table, and some are missing; sequencing was by immunoSEQ multiplex PCR. The sample has under 200,000 clones, less than 85% seen once; the top ten hold around 5.7%. Findings and caveats of the study: In a later analysis, donors in an Asian-associated ancestry cluster reportedly had fewer N-insertions in productive TCRs than the cohort mean. Reportedly, TCR beta sequences accurately predicted HLA-A and HLA-B alleles in most subjects.

As to this clone: Its specificity is not known.

Germline assignment: CDR1 LNHDA and CDR2 SQIVND (reference sequence). Trimming took off 5 bases at V and 5 bases at J, with 16 bases between the two ends. The CDR3 contains 15 residues. The clonotype originates from a middle-aged man in good health and CMV-seronegative. The rearrangement joins TRBV19 to TRBJ2-1; possible D gene TRBD2, 6 bases. The specimen was PBMCs. Here the CDR3 reads CASSVDRRAHNEQFF. CDR3 DNA: TGTGCCAGTAGTGTCGATAGGAGGGCCCACAATGAGCAGTTCTTC.